Following are 6 T cell receptor beta chains from one sample sequenced in a study of T-cell reconstitution after alpha-beta-depleted transplantation in children. A TCRbeta library incorporating unique molecular identifiers was prepared. TCRdb re-derived calls from the PCR reads in MiXCR, one entry per CDR3 protein. Of about 610,000 distinct CDR3 sequences listed, more than 9% are singletons. Sequenced here: PBMCs from the stem cell graft donor, sampled from the stem cell graft. Receptors were obtained from a human donor who donated a stem cell graft to a child with acute myeloid leukemia.

The chain combines TRBV6-2 or TRBV6-3 with TRBJ2-7; TRBD2 matches at 9 bases. Trimming removed 7 bases from V and 7 bases from J; junction bases left unmatched: 14. Germline V gives CDR1 MNHEY, CDR2 SVGEGT. The CDR3 runs to 15 residues. CDR3 DNA: TGTGCCAGCACCGACGGGTCCAGCGGGAGGTCTGAGCAGTACTTC. Protein product: CASTDGSSGRSEQYF.

This chain joins TRBV6-1 and TRBJ2-7; 12 bases align to TRBD2. Germline V CDR1 and CDR2: MNHNS, SASEGT. This CDR3 region has 15 residues. Trimming at V came to 6 bases and at J to 6 bases, leaving 9 bases not matched to a gene. The CDR3 DNA follows: TGTGCCAGCAGCTCTCTCACTAGCGGGAGGTTCGAGCAGTACTTC. Its protein is CASSSLTSGRFEQYF.

In this sample, this clonotype turned up many times. This chain connects TRBV28 to TRBJ2-7; D tentatively reads TRBD1 or TRBD2 (5 bases each). V lost 5 bases, J lost 0 bases, and 11 bases lay in between. Germline V CDR1 and CDR2: MDHEN, SYDVKM. This CDR3 has 14 residues. This CDR3 reads CASSVRDVSYEQYF. The CDR3 nucleotides read TGTGCCAGCAGTGTACGGGACGTCTCCTACGAGCAGTACTTC. Variable domain in full (rest from reference TRBV28 and TRBJ2-7): DVKVTQSSRYLVKRTGEKVFLECVQDMDHENMFWYRQDPGLGLRLIYFSYDVKMKEKGDIPEGYSVSREKKERFSLILESASTNQTSMYLCASSVRDVSYEQYFGPGTRLTVT.

The sample holds many counts of this clonotype. This rearrangement joins TRBV15 to TRBJ2-1; D not resolved. CDR1 and CDR2 from the germline V gene are LNHNV and YYDKDF (reference sequence). This CDR3 has 14 amino acids. Trimming left V 3 bases short and J 5 bases short, with 11 bases between. In DNA form, the CDR3 reads TGTGCCACCAGCAGCCCAATAAGGGACAATGAGCAGTTCTTC. Protein: CATSSPIRDNEQFF.

This clonotype was detected many times. This sequence joins TRBV3-1 and TRBJ2-6; D gene uncertain. In germline, CDR1 is LGHDT, CDR2 YNNKEL (reference sequence). The CDR3 is 14 amino acids. Trimming took 0 bases from V and 0 from J, leaving 0 bases between them. The CDR3 DNA reads as TGTGCCAGCAGCCAAGACTCTGGGGCCAACGTCCTGACTTTC. This gives the protein CASSQDSGANVLTF.

The chain uses TRBV20-1 and TRBJ1-1; D gene unclear. This CDR3 spans 12 amino acids. Germline assignment: CDR1 DFQATT and CDR2 SNEGSKA (reference sequence). Trimming took off 0 bases at V and 4 bases at J, with 6 bases between the two ends. The CDR3 protein is CSARDRATEAFF. CDR3 in DNA: TGCAGTGCTAGAGATCGAGCCACTGAAGCTTTCTTT.